These T cell receptor beta chains were read from a single sample in a study of blood T cell repertoires in COVID-19. Assay used: immunoSEQ multiplex PCR; TCRdb lists only in-frame clones, some missing. The sample holds roughly 45,000 clones, 70% to 90% seen once. Specimen: peripheral blood. These TCRs come from a woman of 80 years or more with COVID-19, enrolled during active disease. The CDR3 runs from the conserved cysteine through the conserved F or W. Fields, in order: CDR3 protein, CDR3 DNA, V gene, clone size, J gene, D gene. The D gene is left open where the match is weak. Clone size, where shown, is once, few, many, or a class for clones that have expanded.

CDR3 protein: CASSQDLQGNYGYTF
CDR3 DNA: TGCGCCAGCAGCCAAGATCTGCAGGGTAACTATGGCTACACCTTC
V gene: TRBV4-1
clone size: NA
J gene: TRBJ1-2
D gene: NA

CDR3 protein: CASKDSVNQPQHF
CDR3 DNA: TGTGCCAGCAAGGACAGTGTCAATCAGCCCCAGCATTTT
V gene: TRBV2
clone size: NA
J gene: TRBJ1-5
D gene: NA

CDR3 protein: CASSQAGNPGGDIQYF
CDR3 DNA: TGTGCCAGCAGCCAAGCTGGAAACCCGGGGGGAGACATTCAGTACTTC
V gene: TRBV4-2
clone size: once
J gene: TRBJ2-4
D gene: TRBD2

CDR3 protein: CASSLGSEGDYGYTF
CDR3 DNA: TGCGCCAGCAGCTTGGGGTCAGAAGGGGACTATGGCTACACCTTC
V gene: TRBV5-1
clone size: NA
J gene: TRBJ1-2
D gene: NA

CDR3 protein: CASSQGAGDPYEQYF
CDR3 DNA: TGTGCCAGCAGCCAAGGAGCGGGGGACCCCTACGAGCAGTACTTC
V gene: TRBV7-2
clone size: NA
J gene: TRBJ2-7
D gene: TRBD2

CDR3 protein: CASSPPRGTGGGLETQYF
CDR3 DNA: TGTGCCAGCAGCCCCCCCCGCGGGACAGGGGGAGGGTTGGAGACCCAGTACTTC
V gene: TRBV7-9
clone size: NA
J gene: TRBJ2-5
D gene: TRBD1

CDR3 protein: CASSQGREGGETQYF
CDR3 DNA: TGTGCCAGCAGCCAAGGGCGGGAGGGGGGAGAGACCCAGTACTTC
V gene: TRBV4-2
clone size: NA
J gene: TRBJ2-5
D gene: TRBD2

CDR3 protein: CAIGDRGHTGELFF
CDR3 DNA: TGTGCCATCGGGGACAGGGGGCACACCGGGGAGCTGTTTTTT
V gene: TRBV10-3
clone size: NA
J gene: TRBJ2-2
D gene: TRBD1

CDR3 protein: CASSKLTAGQGGYEQYF
CDR3 DNA: TGTGCCAGCAGCAAGCTAACCGCGGGACAGGGTGGGTACGAGCAGTACTTC
V gene: TRBV5-6
clone size: NA
J gene: TRBJ2-7
D gene: TRBD1

CDR3 protein: CASSMESRGYSYNSPLHF
CDR3 DNA: TGTGCCAGTAGTATGGAATCACGGGGATACTCCTATAATTCACCCCTCCACTTT
V gene: TRBV19
clone size: NA
J gene: TRBJ1-6
D gene: NA

CDR3 protein: CASSQWIGGQSGYTF
CDR3 DNA: TGTGCCAGCAGCCAATGGATCGGGGGGCAGAGTGGCTACACCTTC
V gene: TRBV3-1/TRBV3-2
clone size: NA
J gene: TRBJ1-2
D gene: NA

CDR3 protein: CAWRQGPYEQYF
CDR3 DNA: TGTGCCTGGAGACAGGGACCCTACGAGCAGTACTTC
V gene: TRBV30
clone size: NA
J gene: TRBJ2-7
D gene: NA

CDR3 protein: CASSGGAGNQPQHF
CDR3 DNA: TGTGCCAGCTCCGGGGGGGCGGGCAATCAGCCCCAGCATTTT
V gene: TRBV18
clone size: NA
J gene: TRBJ1-5
D gene: NA

CDR3 protein: CASSSRQGRNTEAFF
CDR3 DNA: TGCGCCAGCAGCTCCCGACAGGGCCGAAACACTGAAGCTTTCTTT
V gene: TRBV5-1
clone size: NA
J gene: TRBJ1-1
D gene: TRBD1

CDR3 protein: CASSLVRGRAYGKNIQYF
CDR3 DNA: TGTGCCAGCAGCTTGGTTCGCGGCAGGGCGTATGGCAAAAACATTCAGTACTTC
V gene: TRBV5-6
clone size: NA
J gene: TRBJ2-4
D gene: NA

CDR3 protein: CASSLESGRFSPLHF
CDR3 DNA: TGTGCCAGCAGCTTGGAGTCAGGAAGATTTTCACCCCTCCACTTT
V gene: TRBV5-5
clone size: NA
J gene: TRBJ1-6
D gene: NA

CDR3 protein: CASSLAGAHGANVLTF
CDR3 DNA: TGTGCCAGCAGCTTGGCAGGGGCACATGGGGCCAACGTCCTGACTTTC
V gene: TRBV5-5
clone size: NA
J gene: TRBJ2-6
D gene: NA

CDR3 protein: CASSLAAVGQGGNSPLHF
CDR3 DNA: TGCGCCAGCAGCTTGGCCGCGGTTGGACAGGGGGGTAATTCACCCCTCCACTTT
V gene: TRBV5-1
clone size: once
J gene: TRBJ1-6
D gene: TRBD1

CDR3 protein: CASSSRWASGSYEQYF
CDR3 DNA: TGTGCCAGCAGCTCCAGGTGGGCTAGCGGCTCCTACGAGCAGTACTTC
V gene: TRBV7-6
clone size: NA
J gene: TRBJ2-7
D gene: TRBD2

CDR3 protein: CASSASGTGVRQPQHF
CDR3 DNA: TGTGCCAGCAGCGCTAGTGGGACAGGGGTCCGACAGCCCCAGCATTTT
V gene: TRBV7-2
clone size: NA
J gene: TRBJ1-5
D gene: TRBD1

CDR3 protein: CASSLSAGSNEQYF
CDR3 DNA: TGCGCCAGCAGCCTGTCCGCAGGGTCGAACGAGCAGTACTTC
V gene: TRBV5-1
clone size: NA
J gene: TRBJ2-7
D gene: NA

CDR3 protein: CASTRGVVNEKLFF
CDR3 DNA: TGTGCCAGTACCAGGGGGGTCGTTAATGAAAAACTGTTTTTT
V gene: TRBV19
clone size: NA
J gene: TRBJ1-4
D gene: TRBD1